The TCR beta chain under discussion was sequenced for a study of OX40 agonist ivuxolimab in advanced cancers. Study details: Ivuxolimab, an agonist antibody against OX40 (CD134), was given to patients. Three patients showed partial responses: one hepatocellular carcinoma and two cutaneous melanoma cases.

Trimming removed 2 bases at V and 10 bases at J, with 6 bases between. The CDR3 extends over 11 amino acids. Per germline, CDR1 SEHNR and CDR2 FQNEAQ (reference sequence). Measured with immunoSEQ multiplex PCR; TCRdb has only the in-frame clones, and not every one. This table has tens of thousands of clones, nearly 95% appearing once. On cycle 4 day 1 and cycle 7 day 1, as well as at baseline, blood was sampled. Study-level findings and limits: Clonal expansion was seen in CD4+ and CD8+ blood T cells by week 6 at 0.1 to 3.0 mg/kg.

As regards this clone: The antigen is unknown.

The chain has TRBV7-9 and TRBJ2-1; D remains ambiguous. The input for sequencing was CD4+ or CD8+ T cells sorted from blood, taken in a trial of the OX40 agonist ivuxolimab. This sequence originates from an adult with an advanced solid tumor such as melanoma, head and neck, liver or kidney cancer. The CDR3 nucleotides read TGTGCCAGCAGCTTAACCCCCGAGCAGTTCTTC. This codes for CASSLTPEQFF.